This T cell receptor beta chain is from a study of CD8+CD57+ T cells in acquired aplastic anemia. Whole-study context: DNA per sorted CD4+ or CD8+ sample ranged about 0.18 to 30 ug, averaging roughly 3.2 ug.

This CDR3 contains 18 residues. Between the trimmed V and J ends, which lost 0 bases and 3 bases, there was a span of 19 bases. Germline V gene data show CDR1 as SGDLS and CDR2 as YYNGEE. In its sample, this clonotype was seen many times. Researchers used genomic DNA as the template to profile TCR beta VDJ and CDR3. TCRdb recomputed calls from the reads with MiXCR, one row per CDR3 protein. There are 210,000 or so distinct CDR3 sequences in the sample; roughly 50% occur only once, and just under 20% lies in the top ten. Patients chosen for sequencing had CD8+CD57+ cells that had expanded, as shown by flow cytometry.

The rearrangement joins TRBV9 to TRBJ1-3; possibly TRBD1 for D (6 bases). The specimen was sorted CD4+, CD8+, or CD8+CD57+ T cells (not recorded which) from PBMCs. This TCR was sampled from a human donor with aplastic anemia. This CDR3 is CASSVVPTGISVGNTIYF. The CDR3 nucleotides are TGTGCCAGCAGCGTAGTACCAACAGGGATTTCAGTTGGAAACACCATATATTTT.